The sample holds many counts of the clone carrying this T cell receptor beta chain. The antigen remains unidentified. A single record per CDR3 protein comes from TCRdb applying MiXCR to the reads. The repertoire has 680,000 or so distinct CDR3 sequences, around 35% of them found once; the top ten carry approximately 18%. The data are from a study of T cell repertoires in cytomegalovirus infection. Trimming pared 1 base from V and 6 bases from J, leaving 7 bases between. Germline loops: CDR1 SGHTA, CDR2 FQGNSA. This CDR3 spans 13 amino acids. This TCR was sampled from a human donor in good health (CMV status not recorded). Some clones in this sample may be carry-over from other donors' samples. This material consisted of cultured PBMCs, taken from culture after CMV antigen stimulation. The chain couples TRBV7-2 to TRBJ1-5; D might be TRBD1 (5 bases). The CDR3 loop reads CASSLDGGQPQHF. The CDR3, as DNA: TGTGCCAGCAGCTTAGATGGGGGTCAGCCCCAGCATTTT.